What follows describes a single T cell receptor (beta chain). The authors' processing: Amplification from reference gene primers served as the basis for estimated nucleated cell counts. Clones were sequenced by immunoSEQ multiplex PCR, and TCRdb holds only the in-frame ones, with some missing. The DNA was the basis for D and trimming; V, J and clone size are from that table. Seen here are 490,000 or so clones, around nine tenths observed once, and the top ten hold about 2%. This entry comes from a study of blood T cell repertoires in COVID-19. Looking at the study overall: PBMCs, B-cell-depleted T cells, or T cells were the source of the cDNA or gDNA that made up the material.

This CDR3 is 14 amino acids long. The junction had 6 bases not matched to a gene; V was cut back by 6 bases and J by 5 bases. Germline V gene data show CDR1 as MRHNA and CDR2 as SNTAGT. Individuals drawn from approximately 26 US areas were about 18 to 95 years old. Recovered participants had two consecutive negative NP/OP PCR tests, healthcare professional clearance, or symptom resolution. The TCR originated in a woman aged 40 to 50 who had recovered from COVID-19. V and J are TRBV6-4 and TRBJ2-1, with 8 bases fitting TRBD2. The source material was PBMCs or T cells enriched from blood (not recorded which). In DNA, the CDR3 is TGTGCCAGCAGAGGAGCGGGAGCCCACAATGAGCAGTTCTTC. Its protein product is CASRGAGAHNEQFF.